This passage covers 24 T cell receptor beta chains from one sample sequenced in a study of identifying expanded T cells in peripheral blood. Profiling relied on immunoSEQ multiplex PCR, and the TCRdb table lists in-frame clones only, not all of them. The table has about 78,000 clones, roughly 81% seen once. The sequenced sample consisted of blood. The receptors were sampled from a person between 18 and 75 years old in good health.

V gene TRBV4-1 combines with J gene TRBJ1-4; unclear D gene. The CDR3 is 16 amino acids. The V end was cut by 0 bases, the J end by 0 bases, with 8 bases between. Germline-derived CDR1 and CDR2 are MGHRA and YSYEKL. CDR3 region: CASSQDYRATNEKLFF. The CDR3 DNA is TGCGCCAGCAGCCAAGACTACAGAGCAACTAATGAAAAACTGTTTTTT.

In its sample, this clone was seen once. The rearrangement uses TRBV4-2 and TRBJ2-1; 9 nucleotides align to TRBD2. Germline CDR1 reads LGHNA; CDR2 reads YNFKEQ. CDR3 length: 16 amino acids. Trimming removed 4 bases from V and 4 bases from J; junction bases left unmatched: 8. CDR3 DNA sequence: TGTGCCAGCAGCCTCCAAGCGGGAGGTCCTTACAATGAGCAGTTCTTC. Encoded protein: CASSLQAGGPYNEQFF.

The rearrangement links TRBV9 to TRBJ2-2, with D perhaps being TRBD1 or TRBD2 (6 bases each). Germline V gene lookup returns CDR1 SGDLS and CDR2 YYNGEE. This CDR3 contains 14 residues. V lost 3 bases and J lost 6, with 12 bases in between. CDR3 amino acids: CASSAEEGAGELFF. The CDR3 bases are TGTGCCAGCAGCGCCGAGGAGGGGGCCGGGGAGCTGTTTTTT.

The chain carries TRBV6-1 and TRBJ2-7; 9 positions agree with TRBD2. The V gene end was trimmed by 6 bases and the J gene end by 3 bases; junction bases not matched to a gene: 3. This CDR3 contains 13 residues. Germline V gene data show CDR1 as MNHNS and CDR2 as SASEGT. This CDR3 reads CASRASGNYEQYF. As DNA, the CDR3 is TGTGCCAGCAGGGCTAGCGGGAACTACGAGCAGTACTTC.

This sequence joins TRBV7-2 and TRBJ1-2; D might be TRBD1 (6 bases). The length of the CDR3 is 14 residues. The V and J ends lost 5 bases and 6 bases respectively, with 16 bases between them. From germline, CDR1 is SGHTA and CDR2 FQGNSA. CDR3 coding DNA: TGTGCCAGCAGCCTCTTGGGGGGGGCCGATGGCTACACCTTC. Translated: CASSLLGGADGYTF.

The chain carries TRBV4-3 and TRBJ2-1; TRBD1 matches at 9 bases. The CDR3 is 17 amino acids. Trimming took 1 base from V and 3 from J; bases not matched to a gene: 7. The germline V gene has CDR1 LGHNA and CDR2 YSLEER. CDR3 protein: CASSQVGGTGHYNEQFF. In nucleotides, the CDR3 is TGCGCCAGCAGCCAAGTTGGGGGGACAGGGCACTACAATGAGCAGTTCTTC.

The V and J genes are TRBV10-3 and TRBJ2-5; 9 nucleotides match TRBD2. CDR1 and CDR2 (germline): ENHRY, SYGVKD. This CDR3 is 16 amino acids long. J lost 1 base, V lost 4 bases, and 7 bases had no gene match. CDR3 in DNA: TGTGCCATCAGTGCTCAGACTAGCGGCCGCCAAGAGACCCAGTACTTC. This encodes CAISAQTSGRQETQYF.

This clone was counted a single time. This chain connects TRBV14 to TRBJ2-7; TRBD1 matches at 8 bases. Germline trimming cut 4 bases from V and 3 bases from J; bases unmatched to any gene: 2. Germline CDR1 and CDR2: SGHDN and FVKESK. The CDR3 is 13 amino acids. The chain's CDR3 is CASSLDRVYEQYF. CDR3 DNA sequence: TGTGCCAGCAGCCTGGACAGGGTCTACGAGCAGTACTTC.

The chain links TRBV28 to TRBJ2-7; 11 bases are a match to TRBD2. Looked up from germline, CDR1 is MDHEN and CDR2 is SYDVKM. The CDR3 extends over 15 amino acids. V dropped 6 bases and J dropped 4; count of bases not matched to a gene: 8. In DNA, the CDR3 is TGTGCCAGCAGGGCGACTAGCGGGAACCTATACGAGCAGTACTTC. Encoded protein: CASRATSGNLYEQYF.

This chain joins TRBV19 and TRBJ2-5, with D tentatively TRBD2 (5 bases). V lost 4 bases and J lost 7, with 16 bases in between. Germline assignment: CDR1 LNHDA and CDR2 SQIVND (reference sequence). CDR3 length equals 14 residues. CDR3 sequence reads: CASSTEDGVRTQYF. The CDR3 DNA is TGTGCCAGTAGTACCGAAGACGGGGTAAGGACCCAGTACTTC.

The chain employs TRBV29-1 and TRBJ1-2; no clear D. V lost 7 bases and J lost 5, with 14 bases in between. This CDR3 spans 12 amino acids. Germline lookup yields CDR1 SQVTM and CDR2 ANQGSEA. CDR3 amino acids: CSGGGRRYGYTF. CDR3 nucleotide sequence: TGCAGCGGAGGTGGCAGGCGATATGGCTACACCTTC.

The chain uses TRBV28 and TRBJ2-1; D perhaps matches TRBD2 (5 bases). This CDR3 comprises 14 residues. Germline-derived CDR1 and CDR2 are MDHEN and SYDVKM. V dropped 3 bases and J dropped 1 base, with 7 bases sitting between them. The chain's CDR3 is CASSLTGSYNEQFF. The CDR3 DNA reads TGTGCCAGCAGTTTGACGGGGTCCTACAATGAGCAGTTCTTC.

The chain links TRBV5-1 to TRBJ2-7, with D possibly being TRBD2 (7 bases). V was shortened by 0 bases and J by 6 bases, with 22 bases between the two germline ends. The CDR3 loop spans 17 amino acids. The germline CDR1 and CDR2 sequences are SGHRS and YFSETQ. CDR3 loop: CASSLEVGGGAVSEQYF. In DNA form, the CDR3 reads TGCGCCAGCAGCTTGGAAGTTGGGGGGGGCGCAGTCTCCGAGCAGTACTTC.

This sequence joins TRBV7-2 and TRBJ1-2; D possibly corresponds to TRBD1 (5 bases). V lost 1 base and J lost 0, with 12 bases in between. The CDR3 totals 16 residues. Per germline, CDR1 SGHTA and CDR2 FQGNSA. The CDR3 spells CASSLDDSTTNYGYTF. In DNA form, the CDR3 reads TGTGCCAGCAGCTTAGATGACAGCACCACTAACTATGGCTACACCTTC.

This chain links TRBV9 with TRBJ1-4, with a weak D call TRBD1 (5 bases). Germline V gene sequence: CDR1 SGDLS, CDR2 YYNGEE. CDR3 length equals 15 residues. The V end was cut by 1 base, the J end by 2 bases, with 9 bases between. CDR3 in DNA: TGTGCCAGCAGCGTATGGGGGGGTACTAATGAAAAACTGTTTTTT. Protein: CASSVWGGTNEKLFF.

CDR3 amino acids: CASSVVPGNEKLFF. CDR3 nucleotides: TGTGCCAGCAGCGTAGTGCCGGGGAATGAAAAACTGTTTTTT. The V call is TRBV9, the J call TRBJ1-4, with D hard to call. In germline, CDR1 is SGDLS, CDR2 YYNGEE. V dropped 0 bases and J dropped 5 bases, with 8 bases sitting between them. CDR3 length: 14 amino acids. Supplemented by reference TRBV9 and TRBJ1-4, the full variable domain reads DSGVTQTPKHLITATGQRVTLRCSPRSGDLSVYWYQQSLDQGLQFLIQYYNGEERAKGNILERFSAQQFPDLHSELNLSSLELGDSALYFCASSVVPGNEKLFFGSGTQLSVL.

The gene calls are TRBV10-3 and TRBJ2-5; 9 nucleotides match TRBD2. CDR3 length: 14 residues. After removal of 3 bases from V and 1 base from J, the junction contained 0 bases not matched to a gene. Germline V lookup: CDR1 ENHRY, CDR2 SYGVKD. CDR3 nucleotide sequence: TGTGCCATCAGTGAACTAGCGGGCCAAGAGACCCAGTACTTC. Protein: CAISELAGQETQYF.

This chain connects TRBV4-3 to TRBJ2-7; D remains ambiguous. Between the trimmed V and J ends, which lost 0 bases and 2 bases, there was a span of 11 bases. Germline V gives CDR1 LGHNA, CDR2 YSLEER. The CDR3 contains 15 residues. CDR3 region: CASSQDPYSPYEQYF. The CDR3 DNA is TGCGCCAGCAGCCAAGACCCCTATTCCCCCTACGAGCAGTACTTC.

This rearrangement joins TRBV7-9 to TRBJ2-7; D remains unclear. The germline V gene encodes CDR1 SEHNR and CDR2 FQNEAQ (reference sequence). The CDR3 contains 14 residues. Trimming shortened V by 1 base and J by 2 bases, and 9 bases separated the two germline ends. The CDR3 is CASSLDPSAYEQYF. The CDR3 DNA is TGTGCCAGCAGCTTAGACCCCAGCGCCTACGAGCAGTACTTC. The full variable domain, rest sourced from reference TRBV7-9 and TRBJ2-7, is DTGVSQNPRHKITKRGQNVTFRCDPISEHNRLYWYRQTLGQGPEFLTYFQNEAQLEKSRLLSDRFSAERPKGSFSTLEIQRTEQGDSAMYLCASSLDPSAYEQYFGPGTRLTVT.

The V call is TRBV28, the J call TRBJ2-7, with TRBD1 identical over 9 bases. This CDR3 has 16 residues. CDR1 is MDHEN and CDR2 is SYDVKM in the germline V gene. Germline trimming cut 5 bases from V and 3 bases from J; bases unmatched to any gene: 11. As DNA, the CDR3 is TGTGCCAGCAGTACCCCAGGACAGGGGTCCATCTACGAGCAGTACTTC. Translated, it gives CASSTPGQGSIYEQYF.

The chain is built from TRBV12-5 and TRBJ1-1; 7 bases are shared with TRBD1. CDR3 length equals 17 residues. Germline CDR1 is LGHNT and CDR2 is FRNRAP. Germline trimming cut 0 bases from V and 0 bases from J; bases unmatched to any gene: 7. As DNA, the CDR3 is TGTGCTAGTGGTTTGGTTAATAGGACAGGCCTGAACACTGAAGCTTTCTTT. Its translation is CASGLVNRTGLNTEAFF.

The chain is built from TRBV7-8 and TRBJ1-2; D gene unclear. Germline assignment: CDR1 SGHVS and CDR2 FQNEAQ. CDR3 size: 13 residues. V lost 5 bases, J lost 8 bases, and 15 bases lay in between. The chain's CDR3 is CASSPLRAAGYTF. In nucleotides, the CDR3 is TGTGCCAGCAGCCCCCTCCGCGCGGCCGGCTACACCTTC.

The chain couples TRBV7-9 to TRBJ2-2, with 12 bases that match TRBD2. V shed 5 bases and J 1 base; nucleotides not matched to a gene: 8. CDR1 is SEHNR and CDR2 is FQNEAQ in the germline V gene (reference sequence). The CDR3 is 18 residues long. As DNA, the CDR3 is TGTGCCAGCAGCGCAAAGCTAGCGGGAGGGTGGAACACCGGGGAGCTGTTTTTT. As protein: CASSAKLAGGWNTGELFF.

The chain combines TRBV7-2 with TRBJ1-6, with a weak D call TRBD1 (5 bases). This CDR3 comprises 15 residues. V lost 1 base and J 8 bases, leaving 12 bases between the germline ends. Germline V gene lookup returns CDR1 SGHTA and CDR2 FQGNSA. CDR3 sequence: CASSLESGYDSPLHF. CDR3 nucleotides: TGTGCCAGCAGCTTAGAGTCAGGGTACGATTCACCCCTCCACTTT.